Each of the 30 T cell receptor beta chains below was sequenced from the same sample in a study of T cell clonality in common variable immunodeficiency (dated by TCRdb to 2015 to 2017). Study-wide findings and limitations: CVID TCRbeta sequences reportedly showed fewer deletions and N-nucleotide insertions and lacked highly modified clones with 13 or more V deletions.

Their specific antigens are unknown. Receptor libraries were prepared by the immunoSEQ multiplex PCR assay. Not all clones reach the TCRdb copy of this immuneACCESS table, which keeps in-frame sequences only. Checked studies attribute under half of the gap to unresolved V genes and leave the rest unexplained. The data for this sample show around 21,000 clones, each detected more than once. The top ten clones comprise roughly 6.6% of the sample. The source material was peripheral blood mononuclear cells. The receptors shown here come from a human donor with common variable immunodeficiency.

With regard to this clone: The read terminates 3 residues before the CDR3 end, so the remaining end is supplied by the germline J gene. The chain carries TRBV2 and TRBJ2-7; 11 nucleotides line up with TRBD2. The CDR3 has 15 amino acids. V trimming: 6 bases; J trimming: 2 bases; junction bases outside the gene matches: 6. Germline CDR1 is SNHLY and CDR2 is FYNNEI. CDR3 region: CASRRRLAGTYEQYF. CDR3 DNA, as far as it was read: TGTGCCAGCAGAAGAAGACTAGCGGGAACCTACGAG.

This clone was counted at least ten times. Read data end 3 residues before the CDR3 end; the end is taken from the germline J gene. The chain recombines TRBV20-1 with TRBJ2-1; 9 bases match TRBD2. Germline loops: CDR1 DFQATT, CDR2 SNEGSKA (reference sequence). The CDR3 sequence is 18 residues long. Trimming at V came to 3 bases and at J to 0 bases, leaving 12 bases not matched to a gene. CDR3 DNA (partial): TGCAGTGCTAGGCCCAATAGCGGGAGAGGAAGCTCCTACAATGAG. It translates to CSARPNSGRGSSYNE. The full CDR3 sequence reads CSARPNSGRGSSYNEQFF.

Only a few counts were recorded for this clone. CDR3 DNA, as far as it was read: TGTGCCAGCAGCCTAGGGGTGGTAACCGGGGAGACC. Protein sequence: CASSLGVVTGET. The CDR3 in full is CASSLGVVTGETQYF. V is TRBV7-9 and J is TRBJ2-5, with TRBD1 as a possible D gene (5 bases). The read ends 3 residues before the CDR3 terminus; that terminus is restored from the germline J gene. Trimming shortened V by 5 bases and J by 5 bases, and 18 bases separated the two germline ends. Germline V gene sequence: CDR1 SEHNR, CDR2 FQNEAQ (reference sequence). The CDR3 sequence is 15 residues long.

In this sample, this clone turned up many times. The sequenced fragment ends 3 residues before the CDR3 boundary, so the rest is inferred from the germline J gene. The chain combines TRBV20-1 with TRBJ2-1, with 10 bases aligning to TRBD2. From germline, CDR1 is DFQATT and CDR2 SNEGSKA (reference sequence). This CDR3 is 13 amino acids long. V lost 3 bases to trimming and J lost 7 bases; unmatched junction nucleotides: 3. The sequenced CDR3 bases are TGCAGTGCTAGCATAGCGGGAGGTAATGAG. This sequence encodes CSASIAGGNE. The whole CDR3 sequence reads CSASIAGGNEQFF.

As for this clone: Read data end 3 residues before the CDR3 end; the end is taken from the germline J gene. The chain uses TRBV7-6 and TRBJ2-7, with 9 bases lining up with TRBD1. This CDR3 is built from 14 residues. The V segment lost 5 bases and the J segment 2 bases; nucleotides outside the gene matches: 4. In germline, CDR1 is SGHVS, CDR2 FNYEAQ. CDR3 sequence: CASSLRQGAYEQYF. Partial CDR3 DNA: TGTGCCAGCAGCCTGAGACAGGGGGCCTACGAG.

The sample holds many counts of this clone. The read halts 3 residues ahead of the CDR3 end, with the missing end drawn from the germline J gene. The chain couples TRBV20-1 to TRBJ1-3; D unresolved. Germline V gene sequence: CDR1 DFQATT, CDR2 SNEGSKA (reference sequence). The CDR3 has 13 residues. Incomplete CDR3 DNA: TGCAGTGCTAATCCTAGCGGGAGGGCCTCA. Translating it yields CSANPSGRAS. The whole CDR3 is CSANPSGRASIYF.

This clone occurred many times. The read stops 3 residues short of the end of the CDR3; the missing end is completed from the germline J gene. V usage is TRBV10-3 and J usage is TRBJ2-1; 13 nucleotides agree with TRBD2. CDR1 is ENHRY, CDR2 SYGVKD, per germline. The CDR3 sequence is 16 residues long. The V gene end was trimmed by 7 bases and the J gene end by 5 bases; junction bases not matched to a gene: 8. The CDR3: CAITRQLAGGDNEQFF. The sequenced CDR3 bases are TGTGCCATCACCAGACAACTAGCGGGAGGGGACAATGAG.

This clone came up many times. The sequence runs out 3 residues before the end of the CDR3; the remainder is reconstructed from the germline J gene. The gene calls are TRBV13 and TRBJ2-5; 10 bases align to TRBD2. The CDR3 extends over 20 amino acids. V gave up 5 bases and J gave up 3 bases; unmatched junction bases: 21. Germline assignment: CDR1 PRHDT and CDR2 FYEKMQ (reference sequence). CDR3 protein: CASSHPIGGKGLAKEETQYF. CDR3 DNA, as far as it was read: TGTGCCAGCAGCCACCCGATAGGAGGGAAGGGACTAGCGAAGGAAGAGACC.

On this clone itself: The read falls 3 residues short of the CDR3 end, and the missing part is taken from the germline J gene. This chain uses TRBV7-9 with TRBJ1-1, with D possibly TRBD1 on 6 matching bases. Trimming stripped 6 bases from V and 6 bases from J, with 11 bases between. Germline-derived CDR1 and CDR2 are SEHNR and FQNEAQ (reference sequence). The CDR3 is 12 residues long. The CDR3: CASSRTVPEAFF. The sequenced CDR3 bases are TGTGCCAGCAGTCGGACAGTACCTGAA.

This clone has more than one count but fewer than ten. CDR3: CASSPHRDSPLHF. The sequenced part of the CDR3 DNA is TGTGCCAGCTCACCGCACAGGGATTCACCC. The chain has TRBV18 and TRBJ1-6; TRBD1 is a possible D gene (6 bases). Read data end 3 residues before the CDR3 end; the end is taken from the germline J gene. Germline V gene lookup returns CDR1 KGHSH and CDR2 LQKENI. Trimming shortened V by 3 bases and J by 8 bases, and 8 bases separated the two germline ends. This CDR3 is built from 13 residues.

The sequenced CDR3 bases are TGTGCCAGCAGCGACCGCAGGGGGGAGGGCAATGAG. Translating gives CASSDRRGEGNE. The whole CDR3 reads CASSDRRGEGNEQFF. J is TRBJ2-1 and V is TRBV7-2; D tentatively reads TRBD1 or TRBD2 (7 bases each). Read data end 3 residues before the CDR3 end; the end is taken from the germline J gene. Germline V lookup: CDR1 SGHTA, CDR2 FQGNSA. This CDR3 has 15 amino acids. V lost 5 bases, J lost 6 bases, and 17 bases lay in between.

This clone came up many times. The read ends 3 residues early relative to the CDR3; the germline J gene fills the gap. V gene TRBV2 combines with J gene TRBJ1-2; D perhaps matches TRBD1 (5 bases). This CDR3 is 15 amino acids long. Germline V gene sequence: CDR1 SNHLY, CDR2 FYNNEI. The CDR3 region is CASSEALGLKGGYTF. Partial CDR3 DNA: TGTGCCAGCAGTGAAGCACTGGGACTCAAGGGCGGC.

This clone was detected many times. Read data end 3 residues before the CDR3 end; the end is taken from the germline J gene. The chain uses TRBV19 and TRBJ2-7; D ambiguous. In germline, CDR1 is LNHDA, CDR2 SQIVND (reference sequence). There are 15 residues in the CDR3. Trimming took off 3 bases at V and 2 bases at J, with 14 bases between the two ends. The covered CDR3 bases are TGTGCCAGTAGTATCCCCCAGGCGATCCCCTACGAG. The encoded protein is CASSIPQAIPYE. The CDR3 as a whole reads CASSIPQAIPYEQYF.

This clone was detected many times. Coverage ceases 3 residues before the CDR3 finishes, and the germline J gene fills in the end. The rearrangement uses TRBV5-1 and TRBJ1-6, with D maybe TRBD1 (5 bases). Germline assignment: CDR1 SGHRS and CDR2 YFSETQ. This CDR3 is 13 amino acids long. Trimming pared 0 bases from V and 11 bases from J, leaving 9 bases between. The DNA read from the CDR3 is TGCGCCAGCAGCTTGGATTCAGGGCCACCC. This translates into CASSLDSGPP. The full CDR3 reads CASSLDSGPPLHF.

This clone has a handful of counts. The missing CDR3 end, 3 residues past where the read stops, is filled in from the germline J gene. The rearrangement uses TRBV2 and TRBJ2-7, with a possible D match to TRBD1 (6 bases). The length of the CDR3 is 13 residues. The germline V and J ends were trimmed by 6 bases and 2 bases, with 11 bases remaining between them. Germline V gene sequence: CDR1 SNHLY, CDR2 FYNNEI. CDR3 amino acids: CASSVGTTYEQYF. CDR3 DNA, as far as it was read: TGTGCCAGCAGCGTCGGGACAACCTACGAG.

This clone occurred many times. Incomplete CDR3 DNA: TGTGCCAGCAGCGTCCGGGACAGGAACTACAATGAG. This translates into CASSVRDRNYNE. The full CDR3 sequence reads CASSVRDRNYNEQFF. The rearrangement uses TRBV7-2 and TRBJ2-1; 8 bases match TRBD1. The CDR3 extends 3 residues past the end of the read, so its final part is completed from the germline J gene. Germline loops: CDR1 SGHTA, CDR2 FQGNSA. With V trimmed by 5 bases and J by 3 bases, 6 bases remained unmatched. This CDR3 is 15 amino acids long.

Ten or more counts support this clone. The sequenced fragment ends 3 residues before the CDR3 boundary, so the rest is inferred from the germline J gene. The chain is built from TRBV20-1 and TRBJ2-7; D is perhaps TRBD1 (6 bases). The germline CDR1 and CDR2 sequences are DFQATT and SNEGSKA (reference sequence). Trimming removed 0 bases at V and 0 bases at J, with 9 bases between. This CDR3 is 14 amino acids long. This chain's CDR3 is CSARDVGASYEQYF. Partial CDR3 DNA: TGCAGTGCTAGAGATGTGGGGGCCTCCTACGAG.

This clone was picked up a small number of times. The read terminates 3 residues before the CDR3 end, so the remaining end is supplied by the germline J gene. The gene calls are TRBV30 and TRBJ1-2, with a possible D match to TRBD1 (6 bases). The germline CDR1 and CDR2 sequences are GTSNPN and SVGIG (reference sequence). V shed 1 base and J shed 7 bases, with 13 bases lying between them. The CDR3 has 13 residues. The covered CDR3 bases are TGTGCCTGGAGTGCCACCTCAGGGGCTGGC. Translating it yields CAWSATSGAG. The full CDR3 reads CAWSATSGAGYTF.

This clone occurred a few times. The read finishes 3 residues shy of the CDR3 end, and the germline J gene is used to complete it. V gene TRBV7-8 combines with J gene TRBJ1-2; D gene ambiguous. This CDR3 has 17 residues. V was trimmed by 1 base and J by 0 bases, leaving 15 bases between them. From germline, CDR1 is SGHVS and CDR2 FQNEAQ. CDR3 sequence: CASSLGQIKPSNYGYTF. The DNA read from the CDR3 is TGTGCCAGCAGCTTAGGGCAGATAAAACCCTCTAACTATGGC.

Of note for this clone: The read terminates 3 residues ahead of where the CDR3 ends, so the germline J gene completes it. This chain links TRBV18 with TRBJ1-5; 10 bases map to TRBD1. V was clipped by 2 bases and J by 4 bases; unmatched bases: 2. This CDR3 comprises 15 residues. Germline CDR1 is KGHSH and CDR2 is LQKENI. The CDR3 spells CASSPGQGGNQPQHF. Incomplete CDR3 DNA: TGTGCCAGCTCACCAGGACAGGGGGGAAATCAGCCC.

This clone has just a few counts. The CDR3 end is not reached by the read, which stops 3 residues before it; the germline J gene fills it in. The chain links TRBV6-2 or TRBV6-3 to TRBJ1-2; TRBD1 aligns across 9 bases. The trim removed 6 bases at V and 2 bases at J, leaving 10 bases unmatched. The germline V gene encodes CDR1 MNHEY and CDR2 SVGEGT. This CDR3 contains 16 residues. The CDR3 protein is CASSPGEGTGNYGYTF. The sequenced part of the CDR3 DNA is TGTGCCAGCAGCCCCGGGGAAGGGACAGGGAACTATGGC.

This clone has a handful of counts. The CDR3 end lies 3 residues beyond the end of the read and is filled in from the germline J gene. The rearrangement joins TRBV6-2 or TRBV6-3 to TRBJ2-1, with TRBD2 as a possible D gene (6 bases). Trimming shortened V by 2 bases and J by 7 bases, and 6 bases separated the two germline ends. Germline-derived CDR1 and CDR2 are MNHEY and SVGEGT. The CDR3 runs 12 residues. CDR3 residues: CASSYGGNEQFF. The DNA read from the CDR3 is TGTGCCAGCAGTTACGGGGGGAATGAG.

This clone was seen many times. From the germline J gene comes the end of the CDR3, since the read stops 3 residues before it. The J gene is TRBJ1-2, the V gene TRBV7-2, with TRBD1 identical over 7 bases. CDR1 is SGHTA, CDR2 FQGNSA, per germline. The CDR3 runs to 13 residues. With V trimmed by 5 bases and J by 3 bases, 3 bases remained unmatched. This CDR3 is CASSRDRDYGYTF. The sequenced part of the CDR3 DNA is TGTGCCAGCAGCCGAGACAGGGACTATGGC.

In this sample, this clone turned up a few times. The read ends 3 residues before the CDR3 terminus; that terminus is restored from the germline J gene. The rearrangement uses TRBV5-1 and TRBJ2-5, with D possibly matching TRBD2 (6 bases). CDR3 length: 14 residues. Germline lookup yields CDR1 SGHRS and CDR2 YFSETQ. V lost 0 bases and J lost 4, with 10 bases in between. CDR3: CASSLGRALETQYF. The CDR3 bases that were read are TGCGCCAGCAGCTTGGGGAGGGCGCTAGAGACC.

This clone was found many times. The read ends 3 residues before the CDR3 terminus; that terminus is restored from the germline J gene. This chain uses TRBV29-1 with TRBJ2-1; maybe TRBD2 (6 bases). The CDR3 consists of 13 residues. V was shortened by 3 bases and J by 5 bases, with 11 bases between the two germline ends. The germline V gene has CDR1 SQVTM and CDR2 ANQGSEA. Incomplete CDR3 DNA: TGCAGCGTTGAGGCTAGCGCGGACAATGAG. The encoded protein is CSVEASADNE. The full CDR3 reads CSVEASADNEQFF.

This clone was detected a few times. The sequenced fragment ends 3 residues before the CDR3 boundary, so the rest is inferred from the germline J gene. V usage is TRBV7-2 and J usage is TRBJ2-7; D possibly corresponds to TRBD1 (6 bases). Germline lookup yields CDR1 SGHTA and CDR2 FQGNSA. The CDR3 runs to 14 residues. V shed 5 bases and J shed 4 bases, with 15 bases lying between them. The CDR3 sequence is CASSRGTLLYEQYF. CDR3 bases read: TGTGCCAGCAGCAGGGGGACCCTACTTTACGAG.

In its sample, this clone was seen a few times. The read halts 3 residues ahead of the CDR3 end, with the missing end drawn from the germline J gene. This chain uses TRBV10-3 with TRBJ2-1; tentatively, D is TRBD1 (5 bases). Trimming took off 6 bases at V and 0 bases at J, with 12 bases between the two ends. The CDR3 length is 15 residues. Germline V gene lookup returns CDR1 ENHRY and CDR2 SYGVKD. The CDR3 is CAIRAGLSSYNEQFF. The sequenced CDR3 bases are TGTGCCATCAGAGCAGGGCTAAGCTCCTACAATGAG.

As concerns this clone: The CDR3 is cut off 3 residues early in the read; its end comes from the germline J gene. V and J are TRBV7-2 and TRBJ2-1, with D possibly being TRBD1 (5 bases). Deletions cut 5 bases from V and 5 bases from J, with 16 bases between. The CDR3 has 15 residues. The germline CDR1 and CDR2 sequences are SGHTA and FQGNSA. Incomplete CDR3 DNA: TGTGCCAGCAGCGCCTTACAGGTTTCTCACAATGAG. It codes for CASSALQVSHNE. The entire CDR3 sequence reads CASSALQVSHNEQFF.

This clone was seen ten or more times. From the germline J gene comes the end of the CDR3, since the read stops 3 residues before it. The same CDR3 is also encoded by other DNA sequences in this sample. The chain links TRBV19 to TRBJ2-5, with a possible D match to TRBD1 (5 bases). The V gene's germline CDR1 is LNHDA and CDR2 SQIVND (reference sequence). V shed 7 bases and J shed 7 bases, with 16 bases lying between them. The CDR3 sequence is 13 residues long. The CDR3 DNA, read in part, is TGTGCCAGTACTGAAGGTCCGCAGGGGACC. As protein: CASTEGPQGT. In full, the CDR3 reads CASTEGPQGTQYF.

This clone was counted many times. The DNA read from the CDR3 is TGTGCCAGCAGCGCCGGGGGACTAGCTTCCTACGAG. Encoded protein: CASSAGGLASYE. The full-length CDR3 reads as CASSAGGLASYEQYF. The J gene is TRBJ2-7, the V gene TRBV9; 9 bases align to TRBD2. The read terminates 3 residues before the CDR3 end, so the remaining end is supplied by the germline J gene. The V gene's germline CDR1 is SGDLS and CDR2 YYNGEE. The CDR3 consists of 15 residues. Trimming cost V 3 bases and J 1 base; bases outside gene matches: 5.